This entry concerns a single TCR beta chain. These data belong to a study of CD8 T cells in Susac syndrome. Deletions cut 4 bases from V and 9 bases from J, with 5 bases between. The CDR3 loop spans 9 amino acids. CDR1 is SQVTM, CDR2 ANQGSEA, per germline. Reverse transcription of about 0.5 to 1 ug RNA used random hexamers. Via MiXCR, TCRdb re-called the immunoSEQ multiplex PCR reads, giving one row per CDR3 protein. This sample has about 190,000 distinct CDR3 sequences, with nearly 97% found just once. This chain links TRBV29-1 with TRBJ2-3; unclear D gene. The sample comprised CD4+ T cells from PBMCs. The receptor comes from a human donor with Susac syndrome. The CDR3 nucleotides are TGCAGCGTTGGGCAGACGCAGTATTTT. Translation gives CSVGQTQYF.